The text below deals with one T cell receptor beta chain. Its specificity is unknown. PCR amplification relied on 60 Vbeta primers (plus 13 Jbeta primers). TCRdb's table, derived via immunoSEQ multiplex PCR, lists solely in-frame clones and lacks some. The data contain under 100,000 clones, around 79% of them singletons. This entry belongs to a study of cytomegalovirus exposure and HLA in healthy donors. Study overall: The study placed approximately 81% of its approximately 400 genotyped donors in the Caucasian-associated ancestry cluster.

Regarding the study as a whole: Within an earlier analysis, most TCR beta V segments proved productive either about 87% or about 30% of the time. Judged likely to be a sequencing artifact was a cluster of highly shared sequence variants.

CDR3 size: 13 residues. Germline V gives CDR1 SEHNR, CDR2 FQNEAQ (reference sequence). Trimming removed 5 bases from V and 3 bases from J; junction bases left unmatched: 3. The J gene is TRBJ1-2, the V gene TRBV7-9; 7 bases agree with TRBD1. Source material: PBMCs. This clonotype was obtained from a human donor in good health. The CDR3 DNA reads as TGTGCCAGCAGCATAGGGACAGACTATGGCTACACCTTC. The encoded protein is CASSIGTDYGYTF.